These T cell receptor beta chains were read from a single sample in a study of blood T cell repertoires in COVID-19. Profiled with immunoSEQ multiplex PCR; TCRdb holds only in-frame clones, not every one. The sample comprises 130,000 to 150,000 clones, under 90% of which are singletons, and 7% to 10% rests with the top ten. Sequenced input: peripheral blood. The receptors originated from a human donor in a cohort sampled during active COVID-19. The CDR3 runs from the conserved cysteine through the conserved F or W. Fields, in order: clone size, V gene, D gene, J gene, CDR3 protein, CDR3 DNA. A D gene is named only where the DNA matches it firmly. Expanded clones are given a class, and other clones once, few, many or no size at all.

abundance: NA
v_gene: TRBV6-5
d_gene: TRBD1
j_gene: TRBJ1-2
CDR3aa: CASSRQGWYGYTF
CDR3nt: TGTGCCAGCAGTCGACAGGGGTGGTATGGCTACACCTTC

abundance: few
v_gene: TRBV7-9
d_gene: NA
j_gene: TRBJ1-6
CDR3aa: CASSLTGRNSPLHF
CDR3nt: TGTGCCAGCAGCTTAACAGGGCGGAATTCACCCCTCCACTTT

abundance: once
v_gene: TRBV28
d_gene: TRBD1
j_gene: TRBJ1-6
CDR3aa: CASSLDRDNSPLHF
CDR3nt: TGTGCCAGCAGTCTAGACAGGGATAATTCACCCCTCCACTTT

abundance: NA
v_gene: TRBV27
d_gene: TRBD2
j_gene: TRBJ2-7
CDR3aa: CASDSGGEQYF
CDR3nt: TGTGCCAGCGATTCGGGGGGCGAGCAGTACTTC

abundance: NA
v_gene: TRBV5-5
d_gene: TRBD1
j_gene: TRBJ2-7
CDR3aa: CASSSTGTGYEQYF
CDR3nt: TGTGCCAGCAGCTCCACCGGGACAGGCTACGAGCAGTACTTC

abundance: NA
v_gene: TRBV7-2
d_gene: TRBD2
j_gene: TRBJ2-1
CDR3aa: CASSLDGGRTYNEQFF
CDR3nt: TGTGCCAGCAGCTTAGATGGCGGGAGGACCTACAATGAGCAGTTCTTC

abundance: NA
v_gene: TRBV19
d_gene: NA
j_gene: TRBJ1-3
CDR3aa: CASSIRDTGRDTIYF
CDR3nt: TGTGCCAGTAGTATCCGGGACACCGGGCGGGACACCATATATTTT

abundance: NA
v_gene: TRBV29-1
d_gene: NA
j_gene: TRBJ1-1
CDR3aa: CSVGPGDQAFF
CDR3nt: TGCAGCGTTGGCCCAGGGGACCAGGCTTTCTTT

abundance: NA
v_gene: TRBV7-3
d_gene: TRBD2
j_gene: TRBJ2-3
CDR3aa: CASSPGLAGMDTQYF
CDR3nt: TGTGCCAGCAGCCCGGGACTAGCGGGAATGGATACGCAGTATTTT

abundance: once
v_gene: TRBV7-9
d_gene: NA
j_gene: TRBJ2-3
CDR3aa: CASSLVSGTDTQYF
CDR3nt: TGTGCCAGCAGCTTAGTAAGCGGCACAGATACGCAGTATTTT

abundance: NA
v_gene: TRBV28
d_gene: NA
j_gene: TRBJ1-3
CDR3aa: CASSPRTFTIYF
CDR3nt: TGTGCCAGCAGTCCCCGGACTTTCACCATATATTTT

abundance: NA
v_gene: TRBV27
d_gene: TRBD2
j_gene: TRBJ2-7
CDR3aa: CASSLAGGYEQYF
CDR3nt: TGTGCCAGCAGTTTAGCGGGGGGCTACGAGCAGTACTTC

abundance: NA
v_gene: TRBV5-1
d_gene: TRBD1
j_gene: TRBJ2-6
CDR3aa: CASFGTVLDSGANVLTF
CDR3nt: TGCGCCAGCTTTGGGACAGTATTGGACTCTGGGGCCAACGTCCTGACTTTC

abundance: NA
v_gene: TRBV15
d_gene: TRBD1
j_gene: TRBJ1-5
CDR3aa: CATSRDRGFQPQHF
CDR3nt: TGTGCCACCAGCAGGGACAGGGGGTTTCAGCCCCAGCATTTT

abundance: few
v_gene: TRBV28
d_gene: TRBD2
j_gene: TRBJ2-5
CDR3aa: CASSPGLASGTQYF
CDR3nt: TGTGCCAGCAGTCCGGGACTAGCCTCGGGGACCCAGTACTTC

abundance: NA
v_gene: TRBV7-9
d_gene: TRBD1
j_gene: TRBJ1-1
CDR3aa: CASSLPGTGNTEAFF
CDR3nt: TGTGCCAGCAGCTTGCCCGGGACAGGAAACACTGAAGCTTTCTTT

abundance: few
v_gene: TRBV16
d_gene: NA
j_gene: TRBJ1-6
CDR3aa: CASSQRRLAASSYNSPLHF
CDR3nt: TGTGCCAGCAGCCAAAGGAGACTAGCCGCGAGCTCCTATAATTCACCCCTCCACTTT

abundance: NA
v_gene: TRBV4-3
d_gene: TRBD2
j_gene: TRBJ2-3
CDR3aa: CASSQVGGRALTDTQYF
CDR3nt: TGCGCCAGCAGCCAAGTCGGAGGGAGGGCCTTAACAGATACGCAGTATTTT

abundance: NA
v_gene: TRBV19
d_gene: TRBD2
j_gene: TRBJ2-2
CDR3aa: CASRLAGGNTGELFF
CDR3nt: TGTGCCAGTAGACTAGCGGGAGGGAACACCGGGGAGCTGTTTTTT

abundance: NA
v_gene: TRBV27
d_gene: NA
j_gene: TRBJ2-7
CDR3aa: CASSSRSSYEQYF
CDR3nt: TGTGCCAGCAGCTCCCGTAGCTCCTACGAGCAGTACTTC

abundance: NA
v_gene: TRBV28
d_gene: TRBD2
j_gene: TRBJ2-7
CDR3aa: CASRTPGSGTYEQYF
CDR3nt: TGTGCCAGCAGGACCCCGGGTAGCGGGACGTACGAGCAGTACTTC

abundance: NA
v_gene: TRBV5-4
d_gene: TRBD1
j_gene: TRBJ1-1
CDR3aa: CASSRKETGANTEAFF
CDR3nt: TGTGCCAGCAGTAGAAAAGAGACAGGGGCGAACACTGAAGCTTTCTTT

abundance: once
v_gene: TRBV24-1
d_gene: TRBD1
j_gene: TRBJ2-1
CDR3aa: CATSDLGTAYNEQFF
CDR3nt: TGTGCCACCAGTGATCTGGGGACAGCCTACAATGAGCAGTTCTTC

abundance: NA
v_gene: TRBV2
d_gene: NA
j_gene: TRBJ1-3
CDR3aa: CASSPRSFSGNTIYF
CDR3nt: TGTGCCAGCAGCCCTAGGAGTTTCTCTGGAAACACCATATATTTT

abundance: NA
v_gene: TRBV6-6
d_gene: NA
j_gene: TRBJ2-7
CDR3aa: CASSVNFGSYEQYF
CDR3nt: TGTGCCAGCAGTGTCAATTTCGGGAGTTACGAGCAGTACTTC

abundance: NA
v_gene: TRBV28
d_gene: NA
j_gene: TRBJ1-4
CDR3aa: CASRHRVGEKLFF
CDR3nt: TGTGCCAGCCGGCACAGGGTTGGTGAAAAACTGTTTTTT